This passage covers 7 T cell receptor beta chains from one sample sequenced in a study of cytotoxic CD8 clonotypes in ibrutinib-treated CLL. Assay used: immunoSEQ multiplex PCR; TCRdb lists only in-frame clones, some missing. The table includes about 68,000 clones, around two thirds detected once. The material sequenced was PBMCs, taken after 12 months of ibrutinib treatment. All receptors come from a human donor with chronic lymphocytic leukemia.

The genes are TRBV10-3 and TRBJ2-7; D is unresolved. Germline-derived CDR1 and CDR2 are ENHRY and SYGVKD. The V end lost 0 bases, the J end lost 1 base, and 10 bases lay between the germline ends. The CDR3 has 15 residues. CDR3 bases: TGTGCCATCAGTGAGTCGGAACCAGGATCCTACGAGCAGTACTTC. Protein: CAISESEPGSYEQYF.

The CDR3 is CASSLVETSGGLYNEQFF. DNA for the CDR3: TGTGCCAGCAGCTTAGTCGAGACTAGCGGGGGGCTCTACAATGAGCAGTTCTTC. This chain joins TRBV11-1 and TRBJ2-1; 13 bases are a match to TRBD2. The junction had 6 bases not matched to a gene; V was cut back by 1 base and J by 3 bases. CDR3 length: 18 amino acids. Germline-derived CDR1 and CDR2 are SGHAT and FQDESV (reference sequence).

This rearrangement joins TRBV7-2 to TRBJ1-2; D possibly corresponds to TRBD1 (6 bases). Germline values: CDR1 SGHTA, CDR2 FQGNSA. The CDR3 loop spans 12 amino acids. V lost 5 bases, J lost 6 bases, and 10 bases lay in between. CDR3 nucleotide sequence: TGTGCCAGCAGCCTCTGGACAGATGGCTACACCTTC. The encoded protein is CASSLWTDGYTF.

This sequence joins TRBV11-2 and TRBJ2-3, with 7 bases matching TRBD2. Trimming took 6 bases from V and 4 from J; bases not matched to a gene: 4. Germline CDR1 and CDR2: SGHAT and FQNNGV. The CDR3 contains 13 residues. CDR3 region: CASRRLAADTQYF. CDR3 DNA sequence: TGTGCCAGCAGACGACTAGCTGCAGATACGCAGTATTTT.

The CDR3 is CAIRPTSGGSADTQYF. The DNA of the CDR3 is TGTGCCATCAGGCCGACTAGCGGGGGTAGCGCAGATACGCAGTATTTT. The chain links TRBV10-3 to TRBJ2-3; 12 positions match TRBD2. This CDR3 is built from 16 residues. The junction had 8 bases not matched to a gene; V was cut back by 6 bases and J by 4 bases. Germline V lookup: CDR1 ENHRY, CDR2 SYGVKD.

V usage is TRBV11-3 and J usage is TRBJ2-7; D tentatively fits TRBD1 or TRBD2 (5 bases each). The ends were cut back, 0 bases at V and 0 bases at J, with 9 bases in the middle. This CDR3 is 15 amino acids long. Looked up from germline, CDR1 is SGHNT and CDR2 is YENEEA. CDR3 protein: CASSLDSDSSYEQYF. CDR3 bases: TGTGCCAGCAGCTTAGATAGCGACAGCTCCTACGAGCAGTACTTC.

The gene calls are TRBV7-2 and TRBJ2-3; 9 nucleotides line up with TRBD2. The length of the CDR3 is 17 residues. Trimming took 1 base from V and 1 from J; bases not matched to a gene: 6. In germline, CDR1 is SGHTA, CDR2 FQGNSA. This CDR3 reads CASSLGQRGAGTDTQYF. CDR3 in DNA: TGTGCCAGCAGCTTAGGGCAGCGGGGGGCCGGCACAGATACGCAGTATTTT.